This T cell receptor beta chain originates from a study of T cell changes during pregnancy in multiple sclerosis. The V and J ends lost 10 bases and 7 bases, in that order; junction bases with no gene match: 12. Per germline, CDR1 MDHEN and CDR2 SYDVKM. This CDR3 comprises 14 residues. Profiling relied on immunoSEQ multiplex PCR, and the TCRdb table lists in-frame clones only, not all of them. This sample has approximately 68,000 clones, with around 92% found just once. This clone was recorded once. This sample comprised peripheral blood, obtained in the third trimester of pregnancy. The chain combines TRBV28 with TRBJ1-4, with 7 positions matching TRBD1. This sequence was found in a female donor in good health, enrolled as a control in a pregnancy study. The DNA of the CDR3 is TGTGCCACTCACAGGGGTTTCGTTGGTGAAAAACTGTTTTTT. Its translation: CATHRGFVGEKLFF.